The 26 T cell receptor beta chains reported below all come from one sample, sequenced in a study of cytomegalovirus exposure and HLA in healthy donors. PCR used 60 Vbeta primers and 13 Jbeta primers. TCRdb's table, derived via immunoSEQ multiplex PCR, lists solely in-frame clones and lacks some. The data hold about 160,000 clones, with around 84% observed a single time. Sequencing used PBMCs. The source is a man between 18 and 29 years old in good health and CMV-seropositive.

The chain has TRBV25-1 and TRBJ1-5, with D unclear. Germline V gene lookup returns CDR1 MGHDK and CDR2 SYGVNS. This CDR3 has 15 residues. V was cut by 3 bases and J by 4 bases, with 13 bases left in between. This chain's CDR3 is CASSESGGSNQPQHF. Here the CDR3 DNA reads TGTGCCAGCAGTGAGTCTGGAGGGAGTAATCAGCCCCAGCATTTT.

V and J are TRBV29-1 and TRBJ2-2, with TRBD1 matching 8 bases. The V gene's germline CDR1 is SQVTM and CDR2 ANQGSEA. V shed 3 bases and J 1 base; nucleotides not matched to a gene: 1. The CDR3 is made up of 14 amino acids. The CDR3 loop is CSVDGTGNTGELFF. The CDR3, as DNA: TGCAGCGTTGATGGGACAGGGAACACCGGGGAGCTGTTTTTT.

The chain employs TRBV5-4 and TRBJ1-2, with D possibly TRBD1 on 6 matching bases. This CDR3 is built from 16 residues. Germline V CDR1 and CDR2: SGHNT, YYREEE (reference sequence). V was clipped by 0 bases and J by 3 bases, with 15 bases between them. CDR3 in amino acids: CASSLAGGAADYGYTF. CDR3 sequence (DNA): TGTGCCAGCAGCTTGGCCGGGGGGGCCGCCGACTATGGCTACACCTTC.

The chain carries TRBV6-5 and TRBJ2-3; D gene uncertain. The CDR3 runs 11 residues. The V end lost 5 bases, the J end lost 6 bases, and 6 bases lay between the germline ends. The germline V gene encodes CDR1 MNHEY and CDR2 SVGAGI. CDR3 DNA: TGTGCCAGCAGTCGCGAGGATACGCAGTATTTT. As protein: CASSREDTQYF.

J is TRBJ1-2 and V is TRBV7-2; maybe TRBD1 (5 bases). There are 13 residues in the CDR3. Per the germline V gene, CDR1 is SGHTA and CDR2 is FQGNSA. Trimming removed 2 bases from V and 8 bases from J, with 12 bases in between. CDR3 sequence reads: CASSLFQGRGYTF. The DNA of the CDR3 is TGTGCCAGCAGCTTATTTCAGGGCCGCGGCTACACCTTC.

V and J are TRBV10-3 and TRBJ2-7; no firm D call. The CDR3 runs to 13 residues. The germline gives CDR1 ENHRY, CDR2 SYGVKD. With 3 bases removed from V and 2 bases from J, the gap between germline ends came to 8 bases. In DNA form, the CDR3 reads TGTGCCATCAGTGATATTGGCCCCTACGAGCAGTACTTC. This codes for CAISDIGPYEQYF.

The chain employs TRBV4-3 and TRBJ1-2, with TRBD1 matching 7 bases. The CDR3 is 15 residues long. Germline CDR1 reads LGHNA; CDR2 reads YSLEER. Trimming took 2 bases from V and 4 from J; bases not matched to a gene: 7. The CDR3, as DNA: TGCGCCAGCAGCCAAAGACAGGGCCCATTCTATGGCTACACCTTC. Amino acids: CASSQRQGPFYGYTF.

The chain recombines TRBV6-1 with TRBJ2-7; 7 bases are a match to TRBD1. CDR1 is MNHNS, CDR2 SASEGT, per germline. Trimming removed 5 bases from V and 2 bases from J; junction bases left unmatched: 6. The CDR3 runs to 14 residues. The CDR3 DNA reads TGTGCCAGCAGTAAGGACAGGACCCCCTACGAGCAGTACTTC. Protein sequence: CASSKDRTPYEQYF.

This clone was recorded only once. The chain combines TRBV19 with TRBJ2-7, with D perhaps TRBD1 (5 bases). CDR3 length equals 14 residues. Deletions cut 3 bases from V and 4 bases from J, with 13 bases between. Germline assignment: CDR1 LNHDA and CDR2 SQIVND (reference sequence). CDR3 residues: CASSISLQGYEQYF. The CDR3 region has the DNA TGTGCCAGTAGTATTAGTTTGCAGGGTTACGAGCAGTACTTC.

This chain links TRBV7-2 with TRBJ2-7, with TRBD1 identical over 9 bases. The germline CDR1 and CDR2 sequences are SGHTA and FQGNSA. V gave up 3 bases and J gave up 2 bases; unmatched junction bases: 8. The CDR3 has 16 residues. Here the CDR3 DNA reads TGTGCCAGCAGCTTGCAACAGGGGGCGGGTACCTACGAGCAGTACTTC. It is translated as CASSLQQGAGTYEQYF.

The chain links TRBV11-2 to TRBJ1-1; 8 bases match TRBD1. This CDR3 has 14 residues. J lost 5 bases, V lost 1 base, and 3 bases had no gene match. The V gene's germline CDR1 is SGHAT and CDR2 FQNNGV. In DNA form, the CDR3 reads TGTGCCAGCAGCTTAGGACAGGGGACGACTGAAGCTTTCTTT. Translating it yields CASSLGQGTTEAFF.

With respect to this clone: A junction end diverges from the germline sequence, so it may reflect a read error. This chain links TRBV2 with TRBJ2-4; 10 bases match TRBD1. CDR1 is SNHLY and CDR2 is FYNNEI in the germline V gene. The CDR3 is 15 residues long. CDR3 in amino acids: CASSRTRQGANSQYF. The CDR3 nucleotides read TGTGCCAGCAGTCGAACTAGACAGGGGGCAAACAGTCAGTACTTC. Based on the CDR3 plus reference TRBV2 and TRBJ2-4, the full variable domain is EPEVTQTPSHQVTQMGQEVILRCVPISNHLYFYWYRQILGQKVEFLVSFYNNEISEKSEIFDDQFSVERPDGSNFTLKIRSTKLEDSAMYFCASSRTRQGANSQYFGAGTRLSVL.

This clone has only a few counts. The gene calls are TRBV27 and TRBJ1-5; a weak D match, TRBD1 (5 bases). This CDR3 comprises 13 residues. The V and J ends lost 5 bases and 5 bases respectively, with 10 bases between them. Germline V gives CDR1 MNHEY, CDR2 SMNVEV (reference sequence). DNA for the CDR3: TGTGCCAGCAGTGCCGACAGATATCAGCCCCAGCATTTT. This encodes CASSADRYQPQHF.

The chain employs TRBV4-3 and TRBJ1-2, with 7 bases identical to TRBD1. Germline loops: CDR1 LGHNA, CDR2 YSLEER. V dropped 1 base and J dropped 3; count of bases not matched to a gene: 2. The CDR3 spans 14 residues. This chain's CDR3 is CASSQGTGDYGYTF. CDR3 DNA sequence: TGCGCCAGCAGCCAAGGTACAGGGGACTATGGCTACACCTTC.

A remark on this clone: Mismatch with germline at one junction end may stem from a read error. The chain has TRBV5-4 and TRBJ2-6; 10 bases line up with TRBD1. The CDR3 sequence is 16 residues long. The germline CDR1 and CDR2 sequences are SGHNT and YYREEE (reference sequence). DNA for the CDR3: TGTGCCAGCAGCTTGGCCGGGGGGACAGGGGCCAACGGCCTGACTTTC. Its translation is CASSLAGGTGANGLTF.

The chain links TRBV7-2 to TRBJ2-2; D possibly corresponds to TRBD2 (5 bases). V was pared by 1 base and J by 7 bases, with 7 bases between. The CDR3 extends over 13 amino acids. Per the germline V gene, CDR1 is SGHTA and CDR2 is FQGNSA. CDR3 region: CASSLVRGGELFF. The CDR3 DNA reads TGTGCCAGCAGCTTAGTTCGGGGCGGGGAGCTGTTTTTT.

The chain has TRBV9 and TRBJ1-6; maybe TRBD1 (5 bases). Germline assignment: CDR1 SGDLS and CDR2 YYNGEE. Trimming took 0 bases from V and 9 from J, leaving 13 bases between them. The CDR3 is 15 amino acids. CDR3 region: CASSVGGQGGSPLHF. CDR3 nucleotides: TGTGCCAGCAGCGTAGGTGGGCAGGGCGGTTCACCCCTCCACTTT.

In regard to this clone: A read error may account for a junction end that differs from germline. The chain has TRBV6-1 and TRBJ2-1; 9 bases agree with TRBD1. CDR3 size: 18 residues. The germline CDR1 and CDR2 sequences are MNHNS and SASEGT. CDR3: CASSGRGTGRLSYIEQFF. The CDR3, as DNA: TGTGCCAGCAGTGGGCGGGGGACAGGGCGCCTCTCCTACATTGAGCAGTTCTTC.

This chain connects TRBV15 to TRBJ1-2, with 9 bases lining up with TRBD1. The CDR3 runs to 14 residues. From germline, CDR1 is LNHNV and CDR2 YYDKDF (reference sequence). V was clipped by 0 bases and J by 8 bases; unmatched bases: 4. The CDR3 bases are TGTGCCACCAGCAGAGAGGGGACAGGGCACGGCTACACCTTC. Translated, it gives CATSREGTGHGYTF.

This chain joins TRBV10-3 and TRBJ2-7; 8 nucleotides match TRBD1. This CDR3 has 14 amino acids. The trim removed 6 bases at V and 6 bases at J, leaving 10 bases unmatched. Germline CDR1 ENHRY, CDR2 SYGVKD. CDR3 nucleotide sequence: TGTGCCATCAGAAGCCGGGGACAGGCCCTCGAGCAGTACTTC. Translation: CAIRSRGQALEQYF.

Here the CDR3 reads CATSRDLAGLSYEQYF. The CDR3 nucleotides are TGTGCCACCAGCAGAGATTTGGCGGGGCTCTCCTACGAGCAGTACTTC. The chain uses TRBV15 and TRBJ2-7, with TRBD2 as a possible D gene (6 bases). The CDR3 contains 16 residues. Trimming removed 0 bases from V and 0 bases from J, with 12 bases in between. Germline CDR1 and CDR2: LNHNV and YYDKDF (reference sequence).

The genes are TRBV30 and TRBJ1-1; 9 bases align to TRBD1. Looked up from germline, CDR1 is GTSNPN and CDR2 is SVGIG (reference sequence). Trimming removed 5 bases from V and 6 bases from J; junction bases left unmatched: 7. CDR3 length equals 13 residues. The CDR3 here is CAWDLDRGAEAFF. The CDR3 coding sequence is TGTGCCTGGGACTTGGACAGGGGCGCTGAAGCTTTCTTT.

CDR3 amino acids: CASSLVASISPQDTQYF. The CDR3 region has the DNA TGTGCCAGCAGCTTAGTTGCAAGTATCTCCCCACAAGATACGCAGTATTTT. This chain joins TRBV7-8 and TRBJ2-3; unclear D gene. From germline, CDR1 is SGHVS and CDR2 FQNEAQ. V was cut by 1 base and J by 5 bases, with 19 bases left in between. The CDR3 spans 17 residues.

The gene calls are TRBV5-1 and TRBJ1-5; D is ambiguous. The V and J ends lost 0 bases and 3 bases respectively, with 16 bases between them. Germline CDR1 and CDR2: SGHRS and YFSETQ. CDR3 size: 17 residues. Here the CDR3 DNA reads TGCGCCAGCAGCTTGGCGGGAGGGCAGGTTAACAATCAGCCCCAGCATTTT. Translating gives CASSLAGGQVNNQPQHF.

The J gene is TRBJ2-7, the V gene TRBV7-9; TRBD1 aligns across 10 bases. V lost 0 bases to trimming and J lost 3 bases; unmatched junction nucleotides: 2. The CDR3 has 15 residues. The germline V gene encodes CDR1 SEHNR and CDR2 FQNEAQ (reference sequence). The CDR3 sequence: CASSLAGTGDYEQYF. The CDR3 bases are TGTGCCAGCAGCTTAGCGGGGACAGGGGACTACGAGCAGTACTTC.

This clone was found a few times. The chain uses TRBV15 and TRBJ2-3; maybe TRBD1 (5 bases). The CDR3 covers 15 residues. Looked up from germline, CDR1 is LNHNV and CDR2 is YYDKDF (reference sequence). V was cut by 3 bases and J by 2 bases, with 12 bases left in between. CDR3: CATSSLQGYTDTQYF. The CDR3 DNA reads TGTGCCACCAGCAGTCTTCAGGGATACACAGATACGCAGTATTTT.